This entry describes one T cell receptor (beta chain). What it binds is unknown. Unique molecular identifiers were built into the TCRbeta library. MiXCR, run by TCRdb on the PCR reads, gives a single entry per CDR3 protein. The repertoire holds approximately 630,000 distinct CDR3 sequences, with about 12% as singletons. This entry is derived from a study of T-cell reconstitution after alpha-beta-depleted transplantation in children. Overall study results and limits: Some patients' high day-60 TCRbeta diversity was attributed to recipient cells surviving conditioning. From newly produced T cells came most of the T-cell counts and diversity one year after transplant. Several hundred graft clones that had expanded were reportedly the source of alpha-beta T cells about two months after transplant.

V gave up 3 bases and J gave up 2 bases; unmatched junction bases: 6. The CDR3 consists of 16 residues. The germline gives CDR1 SGHTA, CDR2 FQGNSA. This sequence joins TRBV7-2 and TRBJ2-1, with 8 nucleotides matching TRBD2. The receptor comes from a girl under 10 years old with congenital amegakaryocytic thrombocytopenia, due to receive a stem cell transplant. This specimen consisted of PBMCs, obtained before TCRalphabeta/CD19-depleted stem cell transplant. For the CDR3, the DNA is TGTGCCAGCAGCTTTAGTAGCGGGAAGGCCTACAATGAGCAGTTCTTC. This encodes CASSFSSGKAYNEQFF. Full variable domain (missing parts from reference TRBV7-2 and TRBJ2-1): GAGVSQSPSNKVTEKGKDVELRCDPISGHTALYWYRQSLGQGLEFLIYFQGNSAPDKSGLPSDRFSAERTGGSVSTLTIQRTQQEDSAVYLCASSFSSGKAYNEQFFGPGTRLTVL.